Below, 9 T cell receptor beta chains from the same sample are listed, as sequenced in a study of CD8 T cells in Susac syndrome. RNA in amounts of about 0.45 to 1 ug was reverse transcribed with random hexamers. TCRdb reprocessed the immunoSEQ multiplex PCR reads via MiXCR and lists one record per CDR3 protein. In the table there are approximately 150,000 distinct CDR3 sequences, roughly 94% of which are singletons. Sequenced sample: CD4+ T cells from PBMCs. These receptors all come from a human donor in good health.

The V gene is TRBV12-5, the J gene TRBJ2-7; D not certain. The CDR3 loop spans 12 amino acids. Trimming removed 5 bases from V and 4 bases from J, with 9 bases in between. From germline, CDR1 is LGHNT and CDR2 FRNRAP. DNA of the CDR3: TGTGCTAGTGGTCCTCAGGTGTACGAGCAGTACTTC. Encoded protein: CASGPQVYEQYF.

This clonotype has just one count. The chain has TRBV28 and TRBJ1-5; D is undetermined. Trimming cost V 5 bases and J 6 bases, with 11 bases left between them. Germline lookup yields CDR1 MDHEN and CDR2 SYDVKM. There are 13 residues in the CDR3. The CDR3 here is CASSPRRGQPQHF. In DNA, the CDR3 is TGTGCCAGCAGTCCCCGACGTGGTCAGCCCCAGCATTTT.

This chain links TRBV13 with TRBJ2-1; tentative D call: TRBD2 (5 bases). Germline values: CDR1 PRHDT, CDR2 FYEKMQ (reference sequence). CDR3 length: 16 residues. Trimming stripped 2 bases from V and 2 bases from J, with 13 bases between. The CDR3 sequence is CASSLRWELTYNEQFF. The CDR3 DNA sequence: TGTGCCAGCAGCTTACGGTGGGAGCTTACCTACAATGAGCAGTTCTTC.

This clonotype appeared once. The chain joins TRBV7-2 to TRBJ2-5; TRBD2 is a possible D gene (6 bases). The germline gives CDR1 SGHTA, CDR2 FQGNSA. The V and J ends lost 1 base and 4 bases respectively, with 13 bases between them. The CDR3 is made up of 15 amino acids. The CDR3 loop reads CASSLGGTEGETQYF. DNA for the CDR3: TGTGCCAGCAGCTTAGGCGGGACGGAAGGAGAGACCCAGTACTTC.

V gene TRBV4-1 combines with J gene TRBJ2-1; 11 bases are shared with TRBD2. The CDR3 contains 14 residues. V shed 10 bases, J shed 4 bases, and the junction held 6 bases outside the gene matches. Looked up from germline, CDR1 is MGHRA and CDR2 is YSYEKL. The DNA of the CDR3 is TGCGCCACCCGCCGACTAGCGGGATACAATGAGCAGTTCTTC. This encodes CATRRLAGYNEQFF.

The chain joins TRBV5-6 to TRBJ2-5; 8 nucleotides align to TRBD2. Per the germline V gene, CDR1 is SGHDT and CDR2 is YYEEEE. The CDR3 length is 17 residues. Trimming at V came to 0 bases and at J to 1 base, leaving 8 bases not matched to a gene. As DNA, the CDR3 is TGTGCCAGCAGCTTGGCCGTGGCGGGACTAGTCCAAGAGACCCAGTACTTC. It encodes CASSLAVAGLVQETQYF.

V usage is TRBV30 and J usage is TRBJ1-1, with 9 bases identical to TRBD1. Germline-derived CDR1 and CDR2 are GTSNPN and SVGIG (reference sequence). Trimming at V came to 5 bases and at J to 6 bases, leaving 7 bases not matched to a gene. This CDR3 comprises 13 residues. The CDR3 nucleotides read TGTGCCTGGTCCGGGACAGGGTTTTCTGAAGCTTTCTTT. Translation gives CAWSGTGFSEAFF.

This rearrangement joins TRBV5-4 to TRBJ1-1; TRBD1 might be the D (5 bases). The V gene lost 4 bases and the J gene lost 6 bases, with 16 bases spanning the gap. This CDR3 is 14 amino acids long. From germline, CDR1 is SGHNT and CDR2 YYREEE (reference sequence). In DNA, the CDR3 is TGTGCCAGCAGCACGGTCCCCCGGGGGGCTGAAGCTTTCTTT. It yields the protein CASSTVPRGAEAFF.

This clonotype was recorded once. The chain carries TRBV7-6 and TRBJ2-3; 8 bases align to TRBD2. The CDR3 totals 16 residues. CDR1 is SGHVS, CDR2 FNYEAQ, per germline. The V segment lost 1 base and the J segment 3 bases; nucleotides outside the gene matches: 6. CDR3 region: CASSLELADSTDTQYF. The CDR3 coding sequence is TGTGCCAGCAGCTTAGAACTAGCGGACAGTACAGATACGCAGTATTTT.